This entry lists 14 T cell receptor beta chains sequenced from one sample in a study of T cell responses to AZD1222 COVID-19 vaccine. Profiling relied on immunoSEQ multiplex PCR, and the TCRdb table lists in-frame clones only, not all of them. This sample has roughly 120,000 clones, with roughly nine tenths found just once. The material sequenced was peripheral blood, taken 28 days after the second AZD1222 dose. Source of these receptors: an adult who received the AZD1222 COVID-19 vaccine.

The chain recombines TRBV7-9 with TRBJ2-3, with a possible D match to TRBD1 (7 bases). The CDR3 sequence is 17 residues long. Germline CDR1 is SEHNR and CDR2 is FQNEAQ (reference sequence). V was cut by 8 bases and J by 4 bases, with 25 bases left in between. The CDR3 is CASSRSRGRGAPDTQYF. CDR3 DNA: TGTGCCAGCTCCCGATCCAGGGGCAGGGGGGCCCCAGATACGCAGTATTTT.

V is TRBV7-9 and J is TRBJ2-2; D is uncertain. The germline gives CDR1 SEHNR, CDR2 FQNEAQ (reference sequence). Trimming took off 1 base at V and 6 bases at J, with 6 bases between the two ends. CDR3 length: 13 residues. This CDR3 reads CASSLGSSGELFF. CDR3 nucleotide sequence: TGTGCCAGCAGCTTAGGTTCCTCCGGGGAGCTGTTTTTT.

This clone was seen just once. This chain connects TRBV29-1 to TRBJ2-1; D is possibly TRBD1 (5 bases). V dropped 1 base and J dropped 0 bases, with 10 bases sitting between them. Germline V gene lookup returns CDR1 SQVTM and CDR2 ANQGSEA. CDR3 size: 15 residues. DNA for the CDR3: TGCAGCGTTGAAGGACAGCGCCGCTCCTACAATGAGCAGTTCTTC. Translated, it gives CSVEGQRRSYNEQFF.

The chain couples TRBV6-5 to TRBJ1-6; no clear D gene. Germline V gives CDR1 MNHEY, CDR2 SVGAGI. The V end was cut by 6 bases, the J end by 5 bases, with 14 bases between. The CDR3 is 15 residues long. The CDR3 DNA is TGTGCCAGCAGGGTATCCACGAGCAATAATTCACCCCTCCACTTT. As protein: CASRVSTSNNSPLHF.

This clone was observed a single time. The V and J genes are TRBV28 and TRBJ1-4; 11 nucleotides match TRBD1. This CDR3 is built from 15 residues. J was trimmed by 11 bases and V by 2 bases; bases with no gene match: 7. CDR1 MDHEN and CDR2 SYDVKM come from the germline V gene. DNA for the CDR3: TGTGCCAGCAGTTTACGGACAGGGGGCCAGGTTAAACTGTTTTTT. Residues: CASSLRTGGQVKLFF.

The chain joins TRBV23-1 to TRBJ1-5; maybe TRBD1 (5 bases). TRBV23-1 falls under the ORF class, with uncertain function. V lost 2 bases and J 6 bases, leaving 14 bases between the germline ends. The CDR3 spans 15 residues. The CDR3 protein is CASSQAPFGAQPQHF. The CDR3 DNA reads TGCGCCAGCAGTCAAGCACCTTTCGGGGCTCAGCCCCAGCATTTT.

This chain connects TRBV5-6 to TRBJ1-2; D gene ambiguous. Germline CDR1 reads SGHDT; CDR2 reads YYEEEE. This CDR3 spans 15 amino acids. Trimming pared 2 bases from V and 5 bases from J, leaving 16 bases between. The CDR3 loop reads CASSFVGGSSYGYTF. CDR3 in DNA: TGTGCCAGCAGCTTTGTGGGAGGTTCCTCGTATGGCTACACCTTC. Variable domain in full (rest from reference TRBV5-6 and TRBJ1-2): DAGVTQSPTHLIKTRGQQVTLRCSPKSGHDTVSWYQQALGQGPQFIFQYYEEEERQRGNFPDRFSGHQFPNYSSELNVNALLLGDSALYLCASSFVGGSSYGYTFGSGTRLTVV.

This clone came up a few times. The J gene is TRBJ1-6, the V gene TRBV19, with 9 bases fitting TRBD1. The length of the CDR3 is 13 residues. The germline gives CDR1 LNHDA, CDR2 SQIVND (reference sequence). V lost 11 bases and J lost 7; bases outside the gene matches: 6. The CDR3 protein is CAGGQGKNSPLHF. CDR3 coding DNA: TGTGCCGGGGGACAGGGCAAAAATTCACCCCTCCACTTT.

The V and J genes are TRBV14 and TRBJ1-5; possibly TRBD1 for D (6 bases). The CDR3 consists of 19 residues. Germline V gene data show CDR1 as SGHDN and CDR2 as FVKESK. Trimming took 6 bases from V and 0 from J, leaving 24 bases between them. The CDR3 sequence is CASSRGLNRDVYSNQPQHF. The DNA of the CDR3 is TGTGCCAGCAGTAGGGGGTTAAACAGGGATGTATATAGCAATCAGCCCCAGCATTTT.

DNA of the CDR3: TGCGCCAGCAGTGAGTCGACAGGGAGCTCCTATAATTCACCCCTCCACTTT. Protein sequence: CASSESTGSSYNSPLHF. The chain is built from TRBV10-2 and TRBJ1-6; 7 nucleotides align to TRBD1. The length of the CDR3 is 17 residues. The V gene's germline CDR1 is WSHSY and CDR2 SAAADI. V lost 0 bases, J lost 0 bases, and 2 bases stayed unmatched.

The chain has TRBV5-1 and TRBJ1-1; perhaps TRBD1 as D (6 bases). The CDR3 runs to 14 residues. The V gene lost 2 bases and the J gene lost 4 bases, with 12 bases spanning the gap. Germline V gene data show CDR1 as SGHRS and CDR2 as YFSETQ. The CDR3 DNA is TGCGCCAGCAGCTTTGGGCAGGGGCTCACTGAAGCTTTCTTT. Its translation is CASSFGQGLTEAFF.

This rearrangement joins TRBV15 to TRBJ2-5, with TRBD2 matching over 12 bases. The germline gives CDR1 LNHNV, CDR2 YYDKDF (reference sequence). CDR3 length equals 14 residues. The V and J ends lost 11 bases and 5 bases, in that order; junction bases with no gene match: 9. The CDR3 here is CASSGGAWLETQYF. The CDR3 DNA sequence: TGTGCCTCTAGCGGGGGGGCCTGGCTTGAGACCCAGTACTTC. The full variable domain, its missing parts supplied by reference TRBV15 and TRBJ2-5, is DAMVIQNPRYQVTQFGKPVTLSCSQTLNHNVMYWYQQKSSQAPKLLFHYYDKDFNNEADTPDNFQSRRPNTSFCFLDIRSPGLGDTAMYLCASSGGAWLETQYFGPGTRLLVL.

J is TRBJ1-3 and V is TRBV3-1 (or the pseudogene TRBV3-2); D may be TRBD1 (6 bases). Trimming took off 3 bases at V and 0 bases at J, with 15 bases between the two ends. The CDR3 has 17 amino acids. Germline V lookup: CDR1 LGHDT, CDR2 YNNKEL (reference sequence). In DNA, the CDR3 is TGTGCCAGCAGCCATTCTACCGGGACAATCTCTGGAAACACCATATATTTT. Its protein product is CASSHSTGTISGNTIYF.

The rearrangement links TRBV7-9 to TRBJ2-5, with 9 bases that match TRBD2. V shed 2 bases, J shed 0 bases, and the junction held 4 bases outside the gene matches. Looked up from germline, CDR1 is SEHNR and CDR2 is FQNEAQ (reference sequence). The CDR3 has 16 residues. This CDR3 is CASSLISGGYQETQYF. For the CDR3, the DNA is TGTGCCAGCAGCTTAATAAGCGGGGGGTACCAAGAGACCCAGTACTTC.